Here is one T cell receptor beta chain with its context. The entry originates in a study of T cells in localized non-small cell lung cancer. The data were produced by immunoSEQ multiplex PCR, yet TCRdb's version contains in-frame clones alone and is incomplete. The data contain tens of thousands of clones, about 88% of them singletons. The ends were cut back, 3 bases at V and 10 bases at J, with 16 bases in the middle. CDR3 length equals 14 residues. CDR1 and CDR2 (germline): LNHNV, YYDKDF (reference sequence). The chain combines TRBV15 with TRBJ2-1; TRBD2 might be the D (7 bases). Sample: peripheral blood, taken before any cancer treatment. This receptor was identified in a woman aged 35 to 75 with stage I lung adenocarcinoma. CDR3 nucleotide sequence: TGTGCCACCAGCAGTATAGGGGGAGGGGGGGAGCAGTTCTTC. It yields the protein CATSSIGGGGEQFF. Together with reference TRBV15 and TRBJ2-1, the CDR3 gives the full variable domain: DAMVIQNPRYQVTQFGKPVTLSCSQTLNHNVMYWYQQKSSQAPKLLFHYYDKDFNNEADTPDNFQSRRPNTSFCFLDIRSPGLGDTAMYLCATSSIGGGGEQFFGPGTRLTVL.